Presented here are 8 T cell receptor beta chains from one specimen sequenced in a study of CD8 T cells in ankylosing spondylitis. TCRdb reanalysed the 5' RACE reads using MiXCR and keeps one entry per CDR3 protein. The sample includes 6,500 or so distinct CDR3 sequences, 2.8% of them seen just once. Specimen: blood, either unsorted or a sorted T cell fraction (not recorded which). The receptor set was obtained from a female donor with ankylosing spondylitis or in good health (not recorded which).

The rearrangement uses TRBV23-1 and TRBJ2-7; weak D call: TRBD1 (5 bases). TRBV23-1 is designated an ORF whose function remains uncertain. This CDR3 contains 16 residues. Trimming shortened V by 0 bases and J by 0 bases, and 12 bases separated the two germline ends. The CDR3 DNA follows: TGCGCCAGCAGTCAATCGTGGTCCACAGGCTCCTACGAGCAGTACTTC. Translating it yields CASSQSWSTGSYEQYF.

This clonotype was seen at least ten times. V usage is TRBV9 and J usage is TRBJ2-1; 7 bases are shared with TRBD2. The CDR3 runs to 14 residues. V shed 3 bases, J shed 4 bases, and the junction held 4 bases outside the gene matches. The germline V gene encodes CDR1 SGDLS and CDR2 YYNGEE. Written as DNA, the CDR3 is TGTGCCAGCAGCGCCGGCGGGAGTTACAATGAGCAGTTCTTC. Amino acid sequence: CASSAGGSYNEQFF.

This clonotype came up many times. The rearrangement links TRBV9 to TRBJ2-1; D is uncertain. The V gene's germline CDR1 is SGDLS and CDR2 YYNGEE. This CDR3 region has 11 residues. V lost 3 bases to trimming and J lost 6 bases, with 4 bases between them. The CDR3 is CASSASNEQFF. CDR3 sequence (DNA): TGTGCCAGCAGCGCGTCCAATGAGCAGTTCTTC.

This clonotype is judged medium-sized. The rearrangement uses TRBV9 and TRBJ2-7; TRBD1 matches at 7 bases. After removal of 1 base from V and 2 bases from J, the junction contained 9 bases not matched to a gene. This CDR3 comprises 16 residues. The germline V gene has CDR1 SGDLS and CDR2 YYNGEE. CDR3 amino acids: CASSVTGTEDPYEQYF. Written as DNA, the CDR3 is TGTGCCAGCAGCGTAACCGGGACAGAGGACCCCTACGAGCAGTACTTC.

This clonotype was recorded many times. The chain links TRBV9 to TRBJ2-1; no reliable D call. CDR1 is SGDLS, CDR2 YYNGEE, per germline. The CDR3 is made up of 14 amino acids. V lost 0 bases to trimming and J lost 4 bases, with 8 bases between them. DNA for the CDR3: TGTGCCAGCAGCGTAGAAGACGGTTACAATGAGCAGTTCTTC. Protein: CASSVEDGYNEQFF.

Relative to its sample, this clonotype is medium-sized. J is TRBJ2-5 and V is TRBV9; the D call may be TRBD1 or TRBD2 (6 bases each). The CDR3 covers 14 residues. V lost 3 bases to trimming and J lost 2 bases, with 11 bases between them. Germline CDR1 SGDLS, CDR2 YYNGEE. CDR3 region: CASSGRGGQETQYF. CDR3 DNA: TGTGCCAGCAGCGGCAGAGGGGGGCAAGAGACCCAGTACTTC.

This clonotype appeared many times. V is TRBV9 and J is TRBJ1-1; perhaps TRBD1 as D (5 bases). Germline CDR1 SGDLS, CDR2 YYNGEE. Trimming pared 4 bases from V and 1 base from J, leaving 11 bases between. This CDR3 comprises 14 residues. In DNA, the CDR3 is TGTGCCAGCAGCTTAGGGGCGGGGAACACTGAAGCTTTCTTT. Its protein is CASSLGAGNTEAFF. The full variable domain, with the rest looked up from reference TRBV9 and TRBJ1-1, is DSGVTQTPKHLITATGQRVTLRCSPRSGDLSVYWYQQSLDQGLQFLIQYYNGEERAKGNILERFSAQQFPDLHSELNLSSLELGDSALYFCASSLGAGNTEAFFGQGTRLTVV.

Many counts were recorded for this clonotype. The rearrangement uses TRBV9 and TRBJ2-7; the match to TRBD1 covers 8 bases. Trimming removed 3 bases from V and 1 base from J; junction bases left unmatched: 3. Germline CDR1 reads SGDLS; CDR2 reads YYNGEE. This CDR3 region has 14 residues. DNA of the CDR3: TGTGCCAGCAGCGGGGGGGACAGGTCCTACGAGCAGTACTTC. This encodes CASSGGDRSYEQYF.